The sequence of this T cell receptor beta chain was determined in a study of blood T cell repertoires in COVID-19 (dated by TCRdb to between 2020 and 2021). Regarding the research as a whole: Collaborator samples came from the United States, Italy and Spain and covered acute and convalescent phases of COVID-19. The material from the prospective study consisted of cDNA or gDNA derived from T cells, B-cell-depleted T cells, or PBMCs. Deeply sampled blood TCRbeta repertoires from subjects exposed to, actively infected with, or recovered from COVID-19 were included in the dataset. The repertoires were made available in a free public database intended to serve as a resource for research on the immune response to SARS-CoV-2. The samples were drawn from the first 160 participants of the ongoing ImmuneRACE study and from under 1,500 subjects provided by 6 global collaborators. A de-identified subject ID, COVID-19 status, age in years and sex were almost always included in the sample metadata. HLA class I and class II types, where available, came from metadata supplied by the sample provider rather than from assay-based typing.

Participants in the prospective study were aged 18 to 89 years, lived in under 30 United States geographic areas, and enrolled through a virtual design. In the prospective study, cohorts were assigned on the basis of participant-reported clinical history obtained from a screening survey and a study questionnaire. Mobile phlebotomists in the prospective study collected whole blood, serum and a nasopharyngeal or oropharyngeal swab from every participant. Additional blood draws and questionnaires over an approximately 2-month period could optionally be provided by prospective study participants. Blood samples from the prospective study were shipped frozen or at room temperature prior to DNA extraction. The junction shows trimming of 7 bases on V and 4 bases on J, plus 16 bases between the germline ends. As encoded in the germline V gene, CDR1 is ENHRY while CDR2 is SYGVKD. From cysteine to phenylalanine, the CDR3 is 14 amino acids long. Kept here is only the CDR3 DNA, which spans 42 bases and is read in frame from base 1.

For this clone: It lacks a known antigen. One base away there is no much larger clone; base qualities are not given.

Results the study describes overall, beyond this receptor: Clinical and demographic metadata were provided uncurated, with the amount varying by source and participant.

TCRbeta CDR3 regions were amplified from genomic DNA by means of the immunoSEQ Assay, a bias-controlled multiplex PCR. The study's processing was this. The number of nucleated cells in each sample was estimated by amplification of reference gene primers within the assay. Sequence reads were collapsed and filtered to measure the absolute abundance of every unique TCRbeta CDR3 rearrangement. For each sample, productive Simpson clonality was calculated as the square root of Simpson's diversity index across productive rearrangements. TCRdb took this table from immuneACCESS and kept in-frame rearrangements with V and J called. Such tables lack part of the clones; where checked against another copy, unresolved V genes explain under half of the gap, and the rest is unexplained. From that table come the V and J calls and clone size; the DNA was used to work out D and trimming. Recorded for this sample are around 320,000 clones; 90% of them occurred a single time. The top ten clones comprise approximately 4.3% of the sample.

The V gene is TRBV10-3 and the J gene is TRBJ1-2, with no D gene named confidently. This TCR derives from a woman between 18 and 29 years old with acute COVID-19. The sequenced sample consisted of PBMCs or T cells enriched from blood (not recorded which). The CDR3 region: CAINPSLSGYGYTF. The base sequence is TGTGCCATCAACCCAAGCCTTTCGGGCTATGGCTACACCTTC.